These 18 T cell receptor beta chains originate from one sample sequenced in a study of immune evolution from preneoplasia to lung adenocarcinoma. TCRdb keeps only in-frame clones here, not all; method: immunoSEQ multiplex PCR. Here the sample spans over 14,000 clones, about four fifths being singletons. Sequencing input: FFPE minimally invasive lung adenocarcinoma tissue. The receptors originated from a person between 65 and 79 years old with lung adenocarcinoma.

This clone was recorded a few times. This rearrangement joins TRBV6-4 to TRBJ1-6; 9 bases align to TRBD1. V shed 9 bases, J shed 7 bases, and the junction held 7 bases outside the gene matches. The CDR3 is 14 amino acids. Per the germline V gene, CDR1 is MRHNA and CDR2 is SNTAGT. CDR3 coding DNA: TGTGCCAGTTCTCCGGGACAGGGCAATTCACCCCTCCACTTT. Its protein product is CASSPGQGNSPLHF.

The rearrangement joins TRBV6-5 to TRBJ1-6, with 9 bases that match TRBD1. The J segment lost 9 bases and the V segment lost 4 bases, leaving 4 bases of the junction unmatched. CDR3 length: 14 residues. Germline CDR1 reads MNHEY; CDR2 reads SVGAGI. CDR3 sequence: CASSSRDRASPLHF. In DNA, the CDR3 is TGTGCCAGCAGTTCCCGGGACAGGGCTTCACCCCTCCACTTT.

The CDR3 reads CSVEWGDRGPETQYF. CDR3 bases: TGCAGCGTTGAATGGGGCGACAGGGGGCCGGAGACCCAGTACTTC. The rearrangement uses TRBV29-1 and TRBJ2-5; 10 bases map to TRBD1. In germline, CDR1 is SQVTM, CDR2 ANQGSEA. The J segment lost 5 bases and the V segment lost 2 bases, leaving 8 bases of the junction unmatched. The CDR3 loop spans 15 amino acids. Complete variable domain (other parts from reference TRBV29-1 and TRBJ2-5): SAVISQKPSRDICQRGTSLTIQCQVDSQVTMMFWYRQQPGQSLTLIATANQGSEATYESGFVIDKFPISRPNLTFSTLTVSNMSPEDSSIYLCSVEWGDRGPETQYFGPGTRLLVL.

As DNA, the CDR3 is TGTGCCAGCTCACCACCGGGACAGAGCTCTGGAAACACCATATATTTT. Residues: CASSPPGQSSGNTIYF. The rearrangement uses TRBV18 and TRBJ1-3, with 7 bases aligning to TRBD1. Germline-derived CDR1 and CDR2 are KGHSH and LQKENI. The J segment lost 0 bases and the V segment lost 0 bases, leaving 2 bases of the junction unmatched. This CDR3 has 16 residues.

J is TRBJ1-1 and V is TRBV28; D is uncertain. The germline V gene encodes CDR1 MDHEN and CDR2 SYDVKM. Trimming removed 5 bases from V and 4 bases from J, with 11 bases in between. The CDR3 is 13 amino acids. CDR3 bases: TGTGCCAGCAGTATACAACAGAGCACTGAAGCTTTCTTT. Amino acids: CASSIQQSTEAFF.

The gene calls are TRBV6-5 and TRBJ2-3, with a possible D match to TRBD1 (6 bases). The CDR3 extends over 14 amino acids. Germline V gene lookup returns CDR1 MNHEY and CDR2 SVGAGI. Trimming shortened V by 10 bases and J by 7 bases, and 21 bases separated the two germline ends. The CDR3 loop reads CATSRLGASHTQYF. DNA for the CDR3: TGTGCCACTAGCAGGTTGGGGGCTTCACATACGCAGTATTTT.

V gene TRBV28 combines with J gene TRBJ2-2; D remains unclear. Germline V CDR1 and CDR2: MDHEN, SYDVKM. V shed 8 bases and J shed 3 bases, with 4 bases lying between them. There are 11 residues in the CDR3. The CDR3 sequence: CASEDTGELFF. CDR3 DNA sequence: TGTGCCAGCGAGGACACCGGGGAGCTGTTTTTT.

The chain carries TRBV7-9 and TRBJ1-1, with 10 bases identical to TRBD1. Per the germline V gene, CDR1 is SEHNR and CDR2 is FQNEAQ (reference sequence). Germline trimming cut 5 bases from V and 10 bases from J; bases unmatched to any gene: 7. The length of the CDR3 is 13 residues. Written as DNA, the CDR3 is TGTGCCAGCAGCGGACAGGGGGTAAACCCAGCTTTCTTT. Its translation: CASSGQGVNPAFF.

CDR3 bases: TGTGCCAGCAGCTCTCGTATGGTAGCGGGAGAGAGTGAGCAGTTCTTC. This sequence encodes CASSSRMVAGESEQFF. The rearrangement links TRBV11-3 to TRBJ2-1; 9 bases line up with TRBD2. V gave up 4 bases and J gave up 9 bases; unmatched junction bases: 13. This CDR3 is 16 amino acids long. The germline V gene has CDR1 SGHNT and CDR2 YENEEA. Variable domain in full (rest from reference TRBV11-3 and TRBJ2-1): EAGVVQSPRYKIIEKKQPVAFWCNPISGHNTLYWYLQNLGQGPELLIRYENEEAVDDSQLPKDRFSAERLKGVDSTLKIQPAELGDSAVYLCASSSRMVAGESEQFFGPGTRLTVL.

The CDR3 bases are TGTGCCTGGAGCGTAGGACAGGGTGGCAATCAGCCCCAGCATTTT. Translated: CAWSVGQGGNQPQHF. The chain has TRBV30 and TRBJ1-5, with 8 positions matching TRBD1. The CDR3 covers 15 residues. The ends lost 3 bases at V and 2 bases at J; junction bases unmatched: 6. Germline loops: CDR1 GTSNPN, CDR2 SVGIG (reference sequence).

This clone was seen only a few times. V gene TRBV28 combines with J gene TRBJ2-5; D possibly corresponds to TRBD1 (5 bases). The germline V gene encodes CDR1 MDHEN and CDR2 SYDVKM. The ends were cut back, 5 bases at V and 6 bases at J, with 10 bases in the middle. The length of the CDR3 is 12 residues. CDR3 sequence (DNA): TGTGCCAGCAGTCCAGGGAAAAAGACCCAGTACTTC. It encodes CASSPGKKTQYF. The entire variable domain, with the rest obtained from reference TRBV28 and TRBJ2-5, is as follows: DVKVTQSSRYLVKRTGEKVFLECVQDMDHENMFWYRQDPGLGLRLIYFSYDVKMKEKGDIPEGYSVSREKKERFSLILESASTNQTSMYLCASSPGKKTQYFGPGTRLLVL.

The chain employs TRBV19 and TRBJ2-4; 10 bases map to TRBD1. Germline V gene sequence: CDR1 LNHDA, CDR2 SQIVND (reference sequence). The trim removed 5 bases at V and 0 bases at J, leaving 13 bases unmatched. This CDR3 is 19 amino acids long. The CDR3 region has the DNA TGTGCCAGTAGTCCATCGACAGGGGGCTTAACCCTAGCCAAAAACATTCAGTACTTC. Amino acids: CASSPSTGGLTLAKNIQYF. The variable domain in full, with the rest retrieved from reference TRBV19 and TRBJ2-4, is DGGITQSPKYLFRKEGQNVTLSCEQNLNHDAMYWYRQDPGQGLRLIYYSQIVNDFQKGDIAEGYSVSREKKESFPLTVTSAQKNPTAFYLCASSPSTGGLTLAKNIQYFGAGTRLSVL.

The V call is TRBV2, the J call TRBJ1-6, with D perhaps matching TRBD1 (5 bases). V lost 6 bases and J 7 bases, leaving 13 bases between the germline ends. This CDR3 comprises 14 residues. Germline V lookup: CDR1 SNHLY, CDR2 FYNNEI. CDR3 region: CASRPDWDNSPLHF. CDR3 nucleotide sequence: TGTGCCAGCAGACCGGACTGGGACAATTCACCCCTCCACTTT.

The chain recombines TRBV7-3 with TRBJ2-5; D is tentatively TRBD1 or TRBD2 (6 bases each). V shed 2 bases and J shed 4 bases, with 14 bases lying between them. The CDR3 sequence is 15 residues long. Germline loops: CDR1 SGHTA, CDR2 FQGTGA. The CDR3 sequence is CASSLGGARGETQYF. DNA for the CDR3: TGTGCCAGCAGCTTAGGCGGGGCCAGGGGAGAGACCCAGTACTTC.

V is TRBV27 and J is TRBJ1-2; 7 positions agree with TRBD1. J lost 4 bases, V lost 0 bases, and 5 bases had no gene match. The CDR3 consists of 15 residues. CDR1 and CDR2 from the germline V gene are MNHEY and SMNVEV (reference sequence). CDR3: CASSLSGGRIYGYTF. In nucleotides, the CDR3 is TGTGCCAGCAGTTTATCAGGGGGCCGTATCTATGGCTACACCTTC.

V is TRBV10-3 and J is TRBJ1-1; D call uncertain. V was trimmed by 6 bases and J by 1 base, leaving 3 bases between them. The CDR3 runs 11 residues. Germline CDR1 ENHRY, CDR2 SYGVKD. The CDR3 nucleotides are TGTGCCATCAGAGAGAACACTGAAGCTTTCTTT. Its translation is CAIRENTEAFF.

The chain combines TRBV5-1 with TRBJ1-1, with a tentative D call TRBD1 (5 bases). The CDR3 is 14 amino acids. Germline loops: CDR1 SGHRS, CDR2 YFSETQ. V was cut by 1 base and J by 10 bases, with 17 bases left in between. Here the CDR3 reads CASSLYAGNEGAFF. The CDR3 nucleotides read TGCGCCAGCAGCTTGTATGCAGGGAATGAAGGAGCTTTCTTT.

The chain recombines TRBV27 with TRBJ2-3; D is unresolved. Trimming cost V 3 bases and J 10 bases, with 20 bases left between them. From germline, CDR1 is MNHEY and CDR2 SMNVEV (reference sequence). The CDR3 is 15 amino acids. The DNA for the CDR3 is TGTGCCAGCAGTTTTACCGACTCTCATAGATTTCCGCAGTATTTT. Its protein is CASSFTDSHRFPQYF.